Presented here are 2 T cell receptor beta chains from one specimen sequenced in a study of cytomegalovirus exposure and HLA in healthy donors. PCR amplification relied on 60 Vbeta primers (plus 13 Jbeta primers). Produced via immunoSEQ multiplex PCR; TCRdb's table is partial and in-frame only. The sample yields about 100,000 clones, roughly 75% seen once. The sequencing sample was made of PBMCs. The source of these receptors is a woman aged 55-75 years in good health and CMV-seronegative.

This sequence joins TRBV5-6 and TRBJ2-3; D is possibly TRBD2 (6 bases). Trimming removed 4 bases from V and 9 bases from J, with 18 bases in between. The CDR3 totals 14 residues. The V gene's germline CDR1 is SGHDT and CDR2 YYEEEE. Here the CDR3 DNA reads TGTGCCAGCAGCCCGGGACGGTCCCGGGGGACGCAGTATTTT. It yields the protein CASSPGRSRGTQYF.

The sample holds one count of this clone. V usage is TRBV7-2 and J usage is TRBJ2-5; D might be TRBD2 (6 bases). Germline lookup yields CDR1 SGHTA and CDR2 FQGNSA. The germline V and J ends were trimmed by 7 bases and 5 bases, with 20 bases remaining between them. This CDR3 has 15 amino acids. The CDR3 spells CASTLGGTMIETQYF. The CDR3 nucleotides are TGTGCCAGCACCCTCGGCGGGACGATGATCGAGACCCAGTACTTC.